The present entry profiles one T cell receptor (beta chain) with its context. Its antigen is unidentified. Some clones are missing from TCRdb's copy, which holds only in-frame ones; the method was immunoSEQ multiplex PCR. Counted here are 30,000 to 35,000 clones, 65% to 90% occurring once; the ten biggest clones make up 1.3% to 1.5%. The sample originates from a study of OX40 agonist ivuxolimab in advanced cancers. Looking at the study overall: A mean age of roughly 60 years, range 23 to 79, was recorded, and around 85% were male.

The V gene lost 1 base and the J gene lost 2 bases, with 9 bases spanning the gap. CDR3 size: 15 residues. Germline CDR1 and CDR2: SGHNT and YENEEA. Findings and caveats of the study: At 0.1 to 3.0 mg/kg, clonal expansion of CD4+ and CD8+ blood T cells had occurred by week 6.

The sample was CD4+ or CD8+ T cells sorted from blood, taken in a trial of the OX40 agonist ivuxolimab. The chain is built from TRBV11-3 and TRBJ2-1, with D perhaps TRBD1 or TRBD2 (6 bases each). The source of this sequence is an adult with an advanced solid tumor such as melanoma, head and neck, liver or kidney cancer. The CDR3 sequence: CASSLGGGTYNEQFF. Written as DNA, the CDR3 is TGTGCCAGCAGCTTAGGAGGGGGGACCTACAATGAGCAGTTCTTC. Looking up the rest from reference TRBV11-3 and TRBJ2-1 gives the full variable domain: EAGVVQSPRYKIIEKKQPVAFWCNPISGHNTLYWYLQNLGQGPELLIRYENEEAVDDSQLPKDRFSAERLKGVDSTLKIQPAELGDSAVYLCASSLGGGTYNEQFFGPGTRLTVL.